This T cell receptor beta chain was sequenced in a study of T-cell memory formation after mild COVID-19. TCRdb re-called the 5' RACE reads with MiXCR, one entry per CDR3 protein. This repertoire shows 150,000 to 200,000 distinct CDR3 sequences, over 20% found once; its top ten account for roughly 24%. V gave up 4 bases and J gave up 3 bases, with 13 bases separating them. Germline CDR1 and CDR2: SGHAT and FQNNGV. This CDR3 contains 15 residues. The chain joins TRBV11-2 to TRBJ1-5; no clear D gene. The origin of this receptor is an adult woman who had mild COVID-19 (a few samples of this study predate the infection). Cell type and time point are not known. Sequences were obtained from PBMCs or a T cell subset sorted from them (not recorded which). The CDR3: CASSSNRENNQPQHF. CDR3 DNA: TGTGCCAGCAGCTCTAACAGAGAGAACAATCAGCCCCAGCATTTT.